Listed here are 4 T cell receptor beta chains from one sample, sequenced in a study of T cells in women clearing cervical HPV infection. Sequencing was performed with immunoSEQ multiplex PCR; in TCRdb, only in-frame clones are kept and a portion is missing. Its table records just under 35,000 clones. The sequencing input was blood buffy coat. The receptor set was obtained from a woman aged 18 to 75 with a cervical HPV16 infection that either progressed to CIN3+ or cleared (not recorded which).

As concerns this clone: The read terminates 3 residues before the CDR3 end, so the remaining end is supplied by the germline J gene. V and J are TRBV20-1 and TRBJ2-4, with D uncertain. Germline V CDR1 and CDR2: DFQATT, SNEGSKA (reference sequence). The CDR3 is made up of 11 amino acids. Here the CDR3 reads CSEIDPQPQYF. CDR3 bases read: TGCAGTGAGATCGACCCACAGCCT.

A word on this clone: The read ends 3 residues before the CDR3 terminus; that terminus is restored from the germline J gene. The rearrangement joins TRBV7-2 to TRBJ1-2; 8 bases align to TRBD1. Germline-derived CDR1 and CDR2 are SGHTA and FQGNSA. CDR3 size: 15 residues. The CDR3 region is CASSPSAGGFRGYTF. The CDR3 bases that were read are TGTGCCAGCAGCCCTTCCGCAGGGGGCTTTAGGGGC.

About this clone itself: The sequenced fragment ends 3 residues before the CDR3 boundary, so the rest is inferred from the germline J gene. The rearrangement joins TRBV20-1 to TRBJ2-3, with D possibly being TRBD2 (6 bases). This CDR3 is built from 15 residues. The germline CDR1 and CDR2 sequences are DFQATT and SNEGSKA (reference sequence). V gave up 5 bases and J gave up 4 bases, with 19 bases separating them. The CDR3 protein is CSASERRRGADTQYF. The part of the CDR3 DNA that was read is TGCAGTGCTTCTGAGCGGAGGCGGGGTGCAGATACG.

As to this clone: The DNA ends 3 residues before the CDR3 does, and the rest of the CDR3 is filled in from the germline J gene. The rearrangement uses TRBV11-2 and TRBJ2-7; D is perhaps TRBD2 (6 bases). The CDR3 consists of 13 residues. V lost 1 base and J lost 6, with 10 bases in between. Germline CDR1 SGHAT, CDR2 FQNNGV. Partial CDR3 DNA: TGTGCCAGCAGCTTAGGGCAGGGAGGCGAG. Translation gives CASSLGQGGE. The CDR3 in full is CASSLGQGGEQYF.